This T cell receptor beta chain was identified in a study of T cell repertoires in cytomegalovirus infection. Study-wide findings and caveats: It was HLA-C-restricted CMV-specific TCR beta clonotypes that dominated the response ex vivo.

TCRdb re-analysed the reads in MiXCR, keeping a single row per CDR3 protein. The table shows fewer than 300,000 distinct CDR3 sequences, with about 25% occurring only once. This clonotype was picked up many times. Its antigen is not known. This CDR3 spans 13 amino acids. Per the germline V gene, CDR1 is SGHTA and CDR2 is FQGNSA. V was clipped by 4 bases and J by 2 bases, with 8 bases between them. Sequencing was performed on PBMCs. This sequence joins TRBV7-2 and TRBJ2-5; D uncertain. This clonotype originated in a human donor in good health (CMV status not recorded). Some clones in this sample may be carry-over from other donors' samples. The CDR3: CASSSTVQETQYF. The CDR3 nucleotides are TGTGCCAGCAGCTCGACTGTGCAAGAGACCCAGTACTTC.